A single sample is the source of the 27 T cell receptor beta chains below, sequenced in a study of T cells after posttransplantation cyclophosphamide. Treatment was busulfan-fludarabine conditioning, a marrow graft, and cyclophosphamide on days +3 and +4. Produced via immunoSEQ multiplex PCR; TCRdb's table is partial and in-frame only. The sample lists some 10,000 clones, just over 90% occurring once. The specimen comprised PBMCs, sampled after allogeneic stem cell transplant with posttransplant cyclophosphamide. These receptors all stem from a female patient aged 30-39 years who received an allogeneic stem cell transplant from an unrelated donor, was CMV-positive, and had no GVHD. Some T cells may be transferred from the graft donor.

The chain recombines TRBV29-1 with TRBJ1-1; TRBD1 might be the D (5 bases). The V end was cut by 0 bases, the J end by 6 bases, with 8 bases between. Germline CDR1 and CDR2: SQVTM and ANQGSEA. The CDR3 contains 12 residues. This CDR3 is CSVEEQVSEAFF. In nucleotides, the CDR3 is TGCAGCGTTGAAGAACAGGTTTCTGAAGCTTTCTTT.

This clone was counted once. V and J are TRBV14 and TRBJ1-2; D possibly corresponds to TRBD1 (6 bases). The V gene's germline CDR1 is SGHDN and CDR2 FVKESK. Trimming pared 4 bases from V and 5 bases from J, leaving 11 bases between. The CDR3 contains 13 residues. CDR3 sequence: CASSRTATYGYTF. CDR3 coding DNA: TGTGCCAGCAGCCGGACAGCGACATATGGCTACACCTTC.

This clone was counted a single time. The gene calls are TRBV28 and TRBJ2-5, with TRBD2 matching over 13 bases. Germline CDR1 and CDR2: MDHEN and SYDVKM. Losses at the gene ends were 6 bases for V and 2 bases for J; bases not matched to a gene: 9. The CDR3 extends over 17 amino acids. The CDR3 DNA is TGTGCCAGCAGCCTAAACCGACTAGCGGGGGGTCAAGAGACCCAGTACTTC. Translating gives CASSLNRLAGGQETQYF. Full variable domain (missing parts from reference TRBV28 and TRBJ2-5): DVKVTQSSRYLVKRTGEKVFLECVQDMDHENMFWYRQDPGLGLRLIYFSYDVKMKEKGDIPEGYSVSREKKERFSLILESASTNQTSMYLCASSLNRLAGGQETQYFGPGTRLLVL.

The chain is built from TRBV29-1 and TRBJ2-1, with D tentatively TRBD1 (6 bases). V was shortened by 3 bases and J by 6 bases, with 15 bases between the two germline ends. The CDR3 is 14 amino acids. Germline V lookup: CDR1 SQVTM, CDR2 ANQGSEA. This chain's CDR3 is CSVDRGNLLNEQFF. CDR3 DNA: TGCAGCGTTGACAGGGGAAACCTCCTCAATGAGCAGTTCTTC.

The chain employs TRBV7-9 and TRBJ2-5; 7 positions match TRBD1. The better agreement between TRBJ2-7 and the DNA end casts doubt on the J call. The germline gives CDR1 SEHNR, CDR2 FQNEAQ (reference sequence). The CDR3 spans 15 residues. The CDR3 sequence: CASSLLGQGVREQYF. CDR3 sequence (DNA): TGTGCCAGCAGCTTATTAGGTCAGGGGGTTCGCGAGCAGTACTTC.

The chain employs TRBV6-5 and TRBJ2-7; maybe TRBD2 (6 bases). The CDR3 contains 14 residues. The germline CDR1 and CDR2 sequences are MNHEY and SVGAGI. Trimming removed 4 bases at V and 3 bases at J, with 13 bases between. The CDR3 DNA reads as TGTGCCAGCAGTTGGGGGGAGCCGTACTACGAGCAGTACTTC. Its protein product is CASSWGEPYYEQYF.

CDR3 DNA: TGTGCCAGTATGCCGACTAGTACCGGCGAGCAGTACTTC. Amino acids: CASMPTSTGEQYF. This sequence joins TRBV19 and TRBJ2-7; tentative D call: TRBD2 (6 bases). CDR3 length: 13 residues. V lost 7 bases and J lost 6, with 16 bases in between. Germline CDR1 and CDR2: LNHDA and SQIVND (reference sequence).

The CDR3 reads CASTETSGAWSSYEQYF. The DNA of the CDR3 is TGTGCCAGCACCGAAACTAGCGGGGCATGGAGCTCCTACGAGCAGTACTTC. J is TRBJ2-7 and V is TRBV2; 10 nucleotides align to TRBD2. Germline V CDR1 and CDR2: SNHLY, FYNNEI. Trimming at V came to 7 bases and at J to 0 bases, leaving 12 bases not matched to a gene. This CDR3 comprises 17 residues.

J is TRBJ1-5 and V is TRBV6-1, with a tentative D call TRBD1 (5 bases). This CDR3 region has 14 residues. The germline V gene has CDR1 MNHNS and CDR2 SASEGT. V gave up 7 bases and J gave up 4 bases, with 14 bases separating them. CDR3 nucleotide sequence: TGTGCCAGCATTTCGGACAAACCGAATCAGCCCCAGCATTTT. The encoded protein is CASISDKPNQPQHF.

V and J are TRBV5-1 and TRBJ1-1; D not resolved. CDR1 is SGHRS and CDR2 is YFSETQ in the germline V gene. CDR3 length: 15 residues. V was pared by 0 bases and J by 1 base, with 10 bases between. Written as DNA, the CDR3 is TGCGCCAGCAGCTTGGACGGGCGGGGGAACACTGAAGCTTTCTTT. Encoded protein: CASSLDGRGNTEAFF.

The gene calls are TRBV11-2 and TRBJ2-5, with TRBD2 matching 7 bases. This CDR3 is 14 amino acids long. Germline V gives CDR1 SGHAT, CDR2 FQNNGV. V lost 6 bases to trimming and J lost 4 bases; unmatched junction nucleotides: 8. This CDR3 is CASRSLGGTETQYF. The CDR3 DNA sequence: TGTGCCAGCAGGTCCCTCGGGGGGACAGAGACCCAGTACTTC.

J is TRBJ1-4 and V is TRBV28; 10 bases fit TRBD1. After removal of 6 bases from V and 5 bases from J, the junction contained 3 bases not matched to a gene. Germline V gives CDR1 MDHEN, CDR2 SYDVKM. The CDR3 spans 14 residues. CDR3 loop: CASRRTGGNEKLFF. The CDR3 DNA is TGTGCCAGCAGGCGGACAGGGGGAAATGAAAAACTGTTTTTT.

The chain combines TRBV11-2 with TRBJ1-4; D ambiguous. This CDR3 spans 14 amino acids. V lost 1 base and J lost 8, with 11 bases in between. Germline values: CDR1 SGHAT, CDR2 FQNNGV. The CDR3, as DNA: TGTGCCAGCAGCTTAGGTAGCGATAGAGAAAAACTGTTTTTT. This gives the protein CASSLGSDREKLFF.

The chain joins TRBV30 to TRBJ1-3; D may be TRBD1 (5 bases). CDR1 GTSNPN and CDR2 SVGIG come from the germline V gene (reference sequence). The CDR3 runs 15 residues. Trimming cost V 0 bases and J 4 bases, with 13 bases left between them. The CDR3: CAWSVRRGSGNTIYF. In DNA form, the CDR3 reads TGTGCCTGGAGTGTACGGAGGGGCTCGGGAAACACCATATATTTT.

The chain employs TRBV9 and TRBJ1-2; TRBD1 matches at 9 bases. Germline CDR1 and CDR2: SGDLS and YYNGEE. With 2 bases clipped from V and 4 bases from J, the junction kept 3 bases outside the gene matches. CDR3 length: 14 residues. The CDR3 DNA reads TGTGCCAGCAGCGTTCCGACAGGGGGCTATGGCTACACCTTC. Translation: CASSVPTGGYGYTF.

Of note for this clone: One end of the junction varies from germline; a read error may be responsible. The gene calls are TRBV11-3 and TRBJ1-3; unclear D gene. CDR3 size: 17 residues. The V gene's germline CDR1 is SGHNT and CDR2 YENEEA. The CDR3, as DNA: TGTACCAGCAGCTTAGTCCCGCCAGACTACTCTGGAAACACCATATATTTT. The encoded protein is CTSSLVPPDYSGNTIYF. Using reference TRBV11-3 and TRBJ1-3 for the parts outside the CDR3, the full variable domain is EAGVVQSPRYKIIEKKQPVAFWCNPISGHNTLYWYLQNLGQGPELLIRYENEEAVDDSQLPKDRFSAERLKGVDSTLKIQPAELGDSAVYLCTSSLVPPDYSGNTIYFGEGSWLTVV.

This chain connects TRBV5-1 to TRBJ2-2; TRBD2 agrees at 7 bases. Germline V gives CDR1 SGHRS, CDR2 YFSETQ. Germline trimming cut 1 base from V and 7 bases from J; bases unmatched to any gene: 16. The CDR3 extends over 18 amino acids. CDR3 nucleotides: TGCGCCAGCAGCTTGAACGTCGGCGGGAGTGGTGTATTCGGGGAGCTGTTTTTT. As protein: CASSLNVGGSGVFGELFF. Looking up the rest from reference TRBV5-1 and TRBJ2-2 gives the full variable domain: KAGVTQTPRYLIKTRGQQVTLSCSPISGHRSVSWYQQTPGQGLQFLFEYFSETQRNKGNFPGRFSGRQFSNSRSEMNVSTLELGDSALYLCASSLNVGGSGVFGELFFGEGSRLTVL.

This clone was counted once. Relative to the germline gene, one junction end is altered; a read error may explain this. The rearrangement joins TRBV7-9 to TRBJ1-1; D gene ambiguous. The germline V gene encodes CDR1 SEHNR and CDR2 FQNEAQ (reference sequence). There are 14 residues in the CDR3. The CDR3 protein is CASSPPVLNAEAFF. The CDR3, as DNA: TGTGCCAGCAGCCCCCCTGTACTGAACGCTGAAGCTTTCTTT.

The V and J genes are TRBV30 and TRBJ2-5; maybe TRBD2 (5 bases). This CDR3 comprises 13 residues. V lost 2 bases and J 4 bases, leaving 11 bases between the germline ends. The germline CDR1 and CDR2 sequences are GTSNPN and SVGIG (reference sequence). The CDR3 DNA reads TGTGCCTGGAGTCGGGGAATCCCAGAGACCCAGTACTTC. Translated, it gives CAWSRGIPETQYF.

The CDR3 nucleotides are TGTGCCATCAGGGGACTAGCGGAGACCACCGGGGAGCTGTTTTTT. Amino acid sequence: CAIRGLAETTGELFF. The rearrangement links TRBV10-3 to TRBJ2-2, with 11 bases matching TRBD2. Germline trimming cut 6 bases from V and 4 bases from J; bases unmatched to any gene: 4. Germline CDR1 is ENHRY and CDR2 is SYGVKD. The CDR3 spans 15 residues.

The chain is built from TRBV28 and TRBJ1-2, with 8 bases aligning to TRBD1. This CDR3 has 13 residues. Germline trimming cut 3 bases from V and 7 bases from J; bases unmatched to any gene: 4. Germline V gene lookup returns CDR1 MDHEN and CDR2 SYDVKM. Written as DNA, the CDR3 is TGTGCCAGCAGTTTTTTGCAGGGGGCTGGCTACACCTTC. It yields the protein CASSFLQGAGYTF.

This clone was seen only once. The gene calls are TRBV2 and TRBJ2-7, with 7 bases matching TRBD1. The ends lost 5 bases at V and 2 bases at J; junction bases unmatched: 12. The germline gives CDR1 SNHLY, CDR2 FYNNEI. The CDR3 spans 16 residues. The CDR3 DNA is TGTGCCAGCAGTAGACAGGGTAGGACCCCCACCTACGAGCAGTACTTC. The encoded protein is CASSRQGRTPTYEQYF.

This clone was observed a few times. CDR3 sequence: CASSLLSSYYEQYF. The CDR3 region has the DNA TGTGCCAGCAGTTTACTTTCCTCCTACTACGAGCAGTACTTC. The chain is built from TRBV27 and TRBJ2-7, with D unclear. Trimming took 2 bases from V and 3 from J, leaving 11 bases between them. The CDR3 runs to 14 residues. From germline, CDR1 is MNHEY and CDR2 SMNVEV (reference sequence).

This rearrangement joins TRBV28 to TRBJ1-2; unclear D gene. With 4 bases removed from V and 4 bases from J, the gap between germline ends came to 16 bases. Germline V gives CDR1 MDHEN, CDR2 SYDVKM. CDR3 length: 15 residues. The DNA for the CDR3 is TGTGCCAGCAGTTCGGGGATAGGGCCCCTCTATGGCTACACCTTC. Translating it yields CASSSGIGPLYGYTF.

The rearrangement links TRBV7-9 to TRBJ2-3; TRBD1 aligns across 7 bases. The CDR3 spans 15 residues. V was clipped by 2 bases and J by 3 bases; unmatched bases: 5. In germline, CDR1 is SEHNR, CDR2 FQNEAQ (reference sequence). The CDR3 protein is CASSLQGQKTDTQYF. The CDR3 DNA follows: TGTGCCAGCAGCTTACAGGGACAGAAAACAGATACGCAGTATTTT.

The V gene is TRBV9, the J gene TRBJ2-7, with TRBD1 matching 9 bases. The CDR3 runs to 15 residues. With V trimmed by 2 bases and J by 5 bases, 8 bases remained unmatched. CDR1 and CDR2 (germline): SGDLS, YYNGEE. The CDR3 nucleotides are TGTGCCAGCAGCGTCGGGACAGGGAGTTTCCACGAGCAGTACTTC. Protein sequence: CASSVGTGSFHEQYF.

This clone was detected only a few times. The rearrangement joins TRBV28 to TRBJ1-6; D gene uncertain. The CDR3 consists of 11 residues. CDR1 and CDR2 from the germline V gene are MDHEN and SYDVKM. Trimming pared 8 bases from V and 8 bases from J, leaving 7 bases between. CDR3 sequence: CASEKDSPLHF. As DNA, the CDR3 is TGTGCCAGCGAGAAAGATTCACCCCTCCACTTT.